Listed below are T cell receptor beta chains from one sample, sequenced in a study of blood T cells in healthy people across ages. TCRdb independently ran MiXCR on the 5' RACE reads; one entry per CDR3 protein. The table lists hundreds of thousands of distinct CDR3 sequences, about 30% of them singletons. Sequencing was carried out using blood. These receptor sequences come from a woman of 80 years or more in good health. Both conserved end residues are part of each CDR3. The D gene is left open where the match is weak. Clone size is given for some rows only: seen once, a few or many times, or a class if the clone is expanded.

J	size	D	V	CDR3	DNA
TRBJ1-1	many	NA	TRBV11-2	CASSEGRGNTEAFF	TGTGCCAGCAGCGAGGGCAGGGGGAACACTGAAGCTTTCTTT
TRBJ2-5	many	TRBD2	TRBV4-3	CASSEQRGTKTQYF	TGCGCCAGCAGCGAGCAGCGGGGAACTAAGACCCAGTACTTC
TRBJ1-4	few	TRBD1	TRBV27	CASSFRTGDEKLFF	TGTGCCAGCAGTTTCCGGACAGGGGATGAAAAACTGTTTTTT
TRBJ1-2	NA	TRBD1	TRBV2	CASNEGANGYTF	TGTGCCAGCAATGAGGGGGCAAATGGCTACACCTTC
TRBJ2-3	many	NA	TRBV20-1	CSASAGDYTDTQYF	TGCAGTGCTTCGGCAGGGGACTACACAGATACGCAGTATTTT
TRBJ1-5	many	NA	TRBV12-3/TRBV12-4	CASSRSRGQLSNQPQHF	TGTGCCAGCAGCCGTTCCCGCGGCCAGTTAAGCAATCAGCCCCAGCATTTT
TRBJ1-1	many	NA	TRBV5-1	CASGGTVNTEAFF	TGCGCCAGCGGGGGGACGGTGAACACTGAAGCTTTCTTT
TRBJ2-5	NA	NA	TRBV20-1	CSARGGIQETQYF	TGCAGTGCTAGAGGAGGGATCCAAGAGACCCAGTACTTC
TRBJ1-6	many	NA	TRBV7-9	CASSSINRSPLHF	TGTGCCAGCAGCTCCATAAACCGATCACCCCTCCACTTT
TRBJ2-3	NA	TRBD2	TRBV20-1	CSARTSGGPRDTQYF	TGCAGTGCTAGGACTAGCGGGGGTCCCCGAGATACGCAGTATTTT
TRBJ2-7	NA	NA	TRBV15	CATSRDRAVTYEQYF	TGTGCCACCAGCAGAGATAGAGCAGTAACCTACGAGCAGTACTTC
TRBJ2-3	NA	NA	TRBV11-2	CASNFPVGGSTDTQYF	TGTGCCAGCAACTTCCCGGTTGGGGGGAGCACAGATACGCAGTATTTT
TRBJ2-5	many	NA	TRBV5-1	CASSLYPAGQTQYF	TGCGCCAGCAGCTTGTACCCGGCGGGTCAGACCCAGTACTTC
TRBJ2-6	NA	NA	TRBV5-1	CASRLFSSGANVLTF	TGCGCCAGCAGGCTTTTTAGCTCTGGGGCCAACGTCCTGACTTTC
TRBJ2-5	once	TRBD1	TRBV4-3	CASSQAQGNGWIETQYF	TGCGCCAGCAGCCAAGCACAGGGGAATGGGTGGATTGAGACCCAGTACTTC
TRBJ2-7	many	TRBD1	TRBV24-1	CATSDSGTGGVYEQYF	TGTGCCACCAGTGATTCCGGGACAGGGGGTGTCTACGAGCAGTACTTC
TRBJ2-3	few	TRBD1	TRBV6-1	CASSVGQGETDTQYF	TGTGCCAGCAGTGTGGGACAGGGGGAGACAGATACGCAGTATTTT
TRBJ1-3	NA	NA	TRBV12-3/TRBV12-4	CASSLAGTGNTIYF	TGTGCCAGCAGTTTGGCGGGGACCGGAAACACCATATATTTT
TRBJ2-5	many	NA	TRBV20-1	CSGGGLQETQYF	TGCAGTGGGGGCGGGTTACAAGAGACCCAGTACTTC
TRBJ1-4	NA	TRBD1	TRBV6-2/TRBV6-3	CASAVMGQPEEKLFF	TGTGCCAGCGCCGTAATGGGACAGCCGGAAGAAAAACTGTTTTTT
TRBJ2-1	many	TRBD2	TRBV18	CASSPAASGGIINEQFF	TGTGCCAGCTCACCAGCGGCTAGCGGGGGCATCATCAATGAGCAGTTCTTC
TRBJ1-5	many	NA	TRBV20-1	CSASRGAGSNQPQHF	TGCAGTGCTAGTCGGGGGGCGGGAAGCAATCAGCCCCAGCATTTT
TRBJ2-1	many	NA	TRBV20-1	CSAPTHGGLGVNEQFF	TGCAGTGCCCCGACCCACGGCGGGTTGGGGGTTAATGAGCAGTTCTTC
TRBJ2-5	many	NA	TRBV5-6	CASSSSGFETQYF	TGTGCCAGCAGCTCCTCTGGTTTCGAGACCCAGTACTTC
TRBJ1-1	NA	NA	TRBV7-8	CASSLWDTEAFF	TGTGCCAGCAGCTTATGGGACACTGAAGCTTTCTTT
TRBJ2-7	NA	TRBD2	TRBV4-1	CASSPTSGRVQGGYEQYF	TGCGCCAGCAGCCCGACTAGCGGGAGAGTCCAGGGGGGTTACGAGCAGTACTTC
TRBJ2-5	NA	NA	TRBV20-1	CSARQTGWREGEQYF	TGCAGTGCTAGGCAAACAGGGTGGAGGGAAGGTGAGCAGTACTTC
TRBJ1-6	few	NA	TRBV6-1	CASSEMAASYNSPLHF	TGTGCCAGCAGTGAAATGGCAGCCTCCTATAATTCACCCCTCCACTTT
TRBJ2-7	many	NA	TRBV5-8	CASSPSISYEQYF	TGTGCCAGCAGCCCCAGTATCTCCTACGAGCAGTACTTC
TRBJ2-5	few	NA	TRBV18	CASSPQSLQETQYF	TGTGCCAGCTCTCCACAATCCCTCCAAGAGACCCAGTACTTC
TRBJ2-5	few	NA	TRBV24-1	CATSEARVGETQYF	TGTGCCACCAGTGAGGCCAGGGTAGGGGAGACCCAGTACTTC
TRBJ2-1	NA	TRBD2	TRBV5-1	CASSSRTSGRINEQFF	TGCGCCAGCAGCTCCAGGACTAGCGGGAGGATTAATGAGCAGTTCTTC
TRBJ2-3	NA	NA	TRBV12-3/TRBV12-4	CASSRRVGIADTQYF	TGTGCCAGTTCCCGCAGGGTAGGGATAGCAGATACGCAGTATTTT
TRBJ1-2	many	NA	TRBV7-9	CASSLARSNYGYTF	TGTGCCAGCAGCTTAGCTCGGAGTAACTATGGCTACACCTTC
TRBJ2-7	many	NA	TRBV5-5	CASSHPATDTYEQYF	TGTGCCAGCAGCCACCCGGCGACAGACACCTACGAGCAGTACTTC
TRBJ2-6	many	NA	TRBV12-3/TRBV12-4	CASSLGSSGANVLTF	TGTGCCAGCAGTTTAGGGTCCTCTGGGGCCAACGTCCTGACTTTC
TRBJ2-1	many	TRBD2	TRBV7-2	CASSFGLAGGNEQFF	TGTGCCAGCAGCTTTGGACTAGCGGGGGGCAATGAGCAGTTCTTC
TRBJ2-1	many	TRBD1	TRBV9	CASSVSGTENEQFF	TGTGCCAGCAGCGTTTCCGGGACAGAAAATGAGCAGTTCTTC
TRBJ1-2	NA	NA	TRBV6-1	CASSEAPGANYGYTF	TGTGCCAGCAGTGAAGCGCCGGGGGCTAACTATGGCTACACCTTC
TRBJ2-7	many	NA	TRBV27	CASSLQGTYEQYF	TGCGCCAGCAGCTTGCAGGGAACCTACGAGCAGTACTTC
TRBJ2-3	NA	NA	TRBV9	CASSFAVFGTDTQYF	TGTGCCAGCAGTTTCGCCGTGTTCGGCACAGATACGCAGTATTTT
TRBJ1-1	few	NA	TRBV5-1	CASSLTSGHTNTEAFF	TGCGCCAGCAGCTTGACCTCCGGACATACGAACACTGAAGCTTTCTTT
TRBJ2-1	many	NA	TRBV20-1	CSADDVGSYNEQFF	TGCAGTGCAGACGACGTAGGTTCCTACAATGAGCAGTTCTTC
TRBJ1-4	many	NA	TRBV2	CASRSTPGLNEKLFF	TGTGCCAGCAGGTCGACTCCGGGCTTGAATGAAAAACTGTTTTTT
TRBJ1-1	few	NA	TRBV7-9	CASSLRGGTVTEAFF	TGTGCCAGCAGTCTTCGGGGGGGCACGGTCACTGAAGCTTTCTTT
TRBJ1-2	NA	NA	TRBV7-9	CASRGALSYGYTF	TGTGCCAGCCGCGGGGCGTTAAGCTATGGCTACACCTTC
TRBJ2-5	many	NA	TRBV20-1	CSAPRVALSPRDGGVNEETQYF	TGCAGTGCCCCTAGGGTCGCCCTAAGCCCCAGGGATGGTGGGGTCAATGAAGAGACCCAGTACTTC
TRBJ2-1	many	TRBD2	TRBV2	CASSATGGAYNEQFF	TGTGCCAGCAGTGCAACCGGGGGGGCGTACAATGAGCAGTTCTTC
TRBJ1-2	many	NA	TRBV20-1	CSARWQKGYTF	TGCAGTGCTAGATGGCAGAAGGGCTACACCTTC
TRBJ1-5	few	NA	TRBV6-2/TRBV6-3	CATRANSNQPQHF	TGTGCCACACGAGCTAATAGCAATCAGCCCCAGCATTTT
TRBJ1-1	NA	TRBD1	TRBV28	CASSLTGQGGTEAFF	TGTGCCAGCAGTCTGACGGGACAGGGAGGAACTGAGGCTTTCTTT
TRBJ2-1	NA	TRBD1	TRBV20-1	CSAGQGARSETQFF	TGCAGTGCGGGACAGGGGGCGCGAAGTGAGACCCAGTTCTTC
TRBJ1-1	many	NA	TRBV7-2	CASSLRGGSTEAFF	TGTGCCAGCAGCTTACGGGGCGGTTCCACTGAAGCTTTCTTT
TRBJ1-5	few	TRBD1	TRBV18	CASSADSGTGSYSNQPQHF	TGTGCCAGCTCAGCCGACTCCGGGACAGGGAGTTATAGCAATCAGCCCCAGCATTTT
TRBJ2-2	once	NA	TRBV6-5	CASIPQGGRRELFF	TGTGCCAGCATTCCTCAAGGGGGGCGGCGGGAGCTGTTTTTT